What follows are 8 T cell receptor beta chains derived from one specimen sequenced in a study of blood T cell repertoires in COVID-19 (dated by TCRdb to 2019 to 2021). Library preparation employed the immunoSEQ multiplex PCR assay. The source is immuneACCESS, and TCRdb retained only in-frame sequences with V and J called. Part of the clones is not carried over; for the studies checked, unresolved V genes explain less than half of this, and the remainder is unexplained. This sample is represented by 150,000 to 160,000 clones; around 85% of them were singletons. The ten largest clones capture about 2.5% of the sample. Specimen: peripheral blood. All receptors come from a woman in her seventies with acute or convalescent COVID-19.

The chain links TRBV7-2 to TRBJ2-3; TRBD2 is a possible D gene (7 bases). V shed 5 bases and J shed 8 bases, with 20 bases lying between them. The germline CDR1 and CDR2 sequences are SGHTA and FQGNSA. The CDR3 extends over 15 amino acids. Written as DNA, the CDR3 is TGTGCCAGCAGCCCCCGGGGGGCCAGTGCGGGTACGCAGTATTTT. This encodes CASSPRGASAGTQYF.

The chain uses TRBV5-1 and TRBJ2-3, with D tentatively TRBD2 (6 bases). The V end lost 1 base, the J end lost 5 bases, and 11 bases lay between the germline ends. The length of the CDR3 is 14 residues. Per the germline V gene, CDR1 is SGHRS and CDR2 is YFSETQ. CDR3 residues: CASSLSAGLDTQYF. CDR3 nucleotide sequence: TGCGCCAGCAGCTTGTCAGCGGGTTTAGATACGCAGTATTTT.

J is TRBJ2-7 and V is TRBV14; no clear D gene. Germline V gene lookup returns CDR1 SGHDN and CDR2 FVKESK. CDR3 size: 14 residues. V lost 1 base and J 3 bases, leaving 10 bases between the germline ends. The CDR3 spells CASSQVWADYEQYF. Here the CDR3 DNA reads TGTGCCAGCAGCCAAGTTTGGGCAGACTACGAGCAGTACTTC.

The table lists this clone with a count of one. The CDR3 here is CAISEPETGGKLFF. CDR3 nucleotides: TGTGCCATCAGTGAGCCGGAGACAGGGGGAAAACTGTTTTTT. The rearrangement joins TRBV10-3 to TRBJ1-4; 9 bases are a match to TRBD1. The CDR3 is 14 residues long. CDR1 and CDR2 (germline): ENHRY, SYGVKD. The junction had 5 bases not matched to a gene; V was cut back by 2 bases and J by 10 bases.

The chain carries TRBV18 and TRBJ2-3; 10 bases map to TRBD2. In germline, CDR1 is KGHSH, CDR2 LQKENI. This CDR3 has 16 residues. V lost 1 base to trimming and J lost 1 base; unmatched junction nucleotides: 2. The CDR3 loop is CASSPQGLAGTDTQYF. For the CDR3, the DNA is TGTGCCAGCTCACCACAAGGACTAGCGGGCACAGATACGCAGTATTTT. Full variable domain (outside the CDR3, taken from reference TRBV18 and TRBJ2-3): NAGVMQNPRHLVRRRGQEARLRCSPMKGHSHVYWYRQLPEEGLKFMVYLQKENIIDESGMPKERFSAEFPKEGPSILRIQQVVRGDSAAYFCASSPQGLAGTDTQYFGPGTRLTVL.

This clone has just one count. The rearrangement joins TRBV7-2 to TRBJ1-5; unclear D gene. Per the germline V gene, CDR1 is SGHTA and CDR2 is FQGNSA. Trimming cost V 2 bases and J 1 base, with 3 bases left between them. There are 13 residues in the CDR3. Here the CDR3 reads CASSLQSNQPQHF. For the CDR3, the DNA is TGTGCCAGCAGCTTACAGAGCAATCAGCCCCAGCATTTT.

The CDR3 nucleotides are TGTGCCAGCAGAGTAGCGGGGGGTTACCAAGAGACCCAGTACTTC. Encoded protein: CASRVAGGYQETQYF. The chain carries TRBV2 and TRBJ2-5; TRBD2 matches at 10 bases. This CDR3 region has 15 residues. The germline CDR1 and CDR2 sequences are SNHLY and FYNNEI. V trimming: 6 bases; J trimming: 0 bases; junction bases outside the gene matches: 4.

The V and J genes are TRBV13 and TRBJ2-5; TRBD2 agrees at 7 bases. After removal of 2 bases from V and 4 bases from J, the junction contained 4 bases not matched to a gene. Per the germline V gene, CDR1 is PRHDT and CDR2 is FYEKMQ (reference sequence). This CDR3 comprises 14 residues. The CDR3 is CASSLRGVRETQYF. Here the CDR3 DNA reads TGTGCCAGCAGCTTACGGGGGGTCCGAGAGACCCAGTACTTC.